This T cell receptor beta chain comes out of a study of cytomegalovirus exposure and HLA in healthy donors. About the study: HLA-typed donors were the source of tens of millions of unique TCRs held in an early data release.

Points on this clone: Its antigen is not identified.

This CDR3 is built from 15 residues. V was shortened by 6 bases and J by 6 bases, with 17 bases between the two germline ends. In germline, CDR1 is LNHDA, CDR2 SQIVND (reference sequence). With 60 Vbeta and 13 Jbeta primers, the PCR was carried out. Original processing notes: In a later analysis, approximately 80 million unique TCR beta chains included roughly 11 million shared by two or more donors. This table comes from immunoSEQ multiplex PCR, and its TCRdb copy is limited to in-frame clones, with some not included. For V, J and clone size, that table is used; D and trimming come from the DNA. The table includes tens of thousands of clones, roughly 80% detected once. Whole-study findings and limits: Roughly uniform sequencing depth across donors was assumed, possibly incorrectly.

J is TRBJ2-2 and V is TRBV19; perhaps TRBD1 as D (6 bases). This sequence originates from a male donor in good health and CMV-seronegative. The sequencing input was PBMCs. The CDR3 nucleotides read TGTGCCAGTAGCAACCGGCAGGGGTGGTCCGGGGAGCTGTTTTTT. Translation gives CASSNRQGWSGELFF. Variable domain in full (rest from reference TRBV19 and TRBJ2-2): DGGITQSPKYLFRKEGQNVTLSCEQNLNHDAMYWYRQDPGQGLRLIYYSQIVNDFQKGDIAEGYSVSREKKESFPLTVTSAQKNPTAFYLCASSNRQGWSGELFFGEGSRLTVL.